These 30 T cell receptor beta chains were sequenced from one sample in a study of shared clonotypes between healthy human individuals. Clones were sequenced by immunoSEQ multiplex PCR, and TCRdb holds only the in-frame ones, with some missing. The sample yields some 1.1 million clones, 60% to 85% seen once. The sequenced sample was memory CD4+ T cells from PBMCs. Subset of the sample: CD45RA-negative fraction. The receptors stem from a man younger than 35 in good health. Some clones in this sample may be carry-over from other donors' samples.

The chain recombines TRBV7-9 with TRBJ2-2; D is uncertain. Germline lookup yields CDR1 SEHNR and CDR2 FQNEAQ (reference sequence). V shed 5 bases and J shed 7 bases, with 11 bases lying between them. The CDR3 consists of 13 residues. The CDR3, as DNA: TGTGCCAGCAGCCCCGTTATCCTCGGGGAGCTGTTTTTT. As protein: CASSPVILGELFF.

This clone was counted between two and nine times. The same CDR3 can be traced to other DNA sequences in this sample. This sequence joins TRBV5-1 and TRBJ1-1; unclear D gene. Trimming removed 5 bases at V and 1 base at J, with 9 bases between. Germline V gene sequence: CDR1 SGHRS, CDR2 YFSETQ. The CDR3 length is 13 residues. The CDR3 coding sequence is TGCGCCAGCAGGTATGACGGGAACACTGAAGCTTTCTTT. Amino acids: CASRYDGNTEAFF.

This chain connects TRBV4-1 to TRBJ2-1; D may correspond to TRBD1 or TRBD2 (5 bases each). Germline loops: CDR1 MGHRA, CDR2 YSYEKL. V was pared by 1 base and J by 8 bases, with 15 bases between. This CDR3 has 15 residues. As DNA, the CDR3 is TGCGCCAGCAGCCAAGTGAGAACGGGGCTCGATGAGCAGTTCTTC. It translates to CASSQVRTGLDEQFF.

This chain joins TRBV18 and TRBJ2-1, with D uncertain. V gave up 1 base and J gave up 6 bases, with 7 bases separating them. The germline CDR1 and CDR2 sequences are KGHSH and LQKENI. The CDR3 is 13 amino acids. CDR3 amino acids: CASSPLDLNEQFF. CDR3 sequence (DNA): TGTGCCAGCTCACCACTTGACCTCAATGAGCAGTTCTTC.

This clone was seen at least ten times. The sample contains more than one DNA sequence encoding this CDR3. This chain connects TRBV28 to TRBJ2-1, with D uncertain. The germline V gene encodes CDR1 MDHEN and CDR2 SYDVKM. The CDR3 totals 11 residues. The ends were cut back, 1 base at V and 10 bases at J, with 5 bases in the middle. CDR3 in DNA: TGTGCCAGCAGTTTATCCGTCGAGCAGTTCTTC. Protein product: CASSLSVEQFF.

V is TRBV5-1 and J is TRBJ2-1; 10 bases are a match to TRBD1. Germline V gene data show CDR1 as SGHRS and CDR2 as YFSETQ. This CDR3 is built from 15 residues. J gave up 3 bases and V 4 bases, and 4 bases lay outside the gene matches. CDR3 bases: TGCGCCAGCAGCCTCGACAGGGGGCTCTACAATGAGCAGTTCTTC. Protein: CASSLDRGLYNEQFF.

The rearrangement uses TRBV5-1 and TRBJ2-5; a weak D match, TRBD2 (5 bases). This CDR3 spans 15 amino acids. Germline CDR1 is SGHRS and CDR2 is YFSETQ. The V end lost 2 bases, the J end lost 3 bases, and 14 bases lay between the germline ends. CDR3 bases: TGCGCCAGCAGCTTCTCGGGGATCCAAAAAGAGACCCAGTACTTC. Its protein is CASSFSGIQKETQYF. Full variable domain (remainder filled in from reference TRBV5-1 and TRBJ2-5): KAGVTQTPRYLIKTRGQQVTLSCSPISGHRSVSWYQQTPGQGLQFLFEYFSETQRNKGNFPGRFSGRQFSNSRSEMNVSTLELGDSALYLCASSFSGIQKETQYFGPGTRLLVL.

As DNA, the CDR3 is TGTGCCATCAGACTAGGGGATGAGCAGTTCTTC. This sequence encodes CAIRLGDEQFF. This chain uses TRBV10-3 with TRBJ2-1; D may correspond to TRBD1 or TRBD2 (5 bases each). This CDR3 has 11 amino acids. V was cut by 6 bases and J by 8 bases, with 8 bases left in between. Germline V gene sequence: CDR1 ENHRY, CDR2 SYGVKD.

As concerns this clone: The sample carries other DNA sequences with the same CDR3. This chain connects TRBV11-2 to TRBJ1-1; D is possibly TRBD1 (5 bases). The CDR3 is 14 residues long. Germline values: CDR1 SGHAT, CDR2 FQNNGV. V was trimmed by 5 bases and J by 1 base, leaving 11 bases between them. This chain's CDR3 is CASSLGVRNTEAFF. The DNA for the CDR3 is TGTGCCAGCAGCCTAGGGGTCAGGAACACTGAAGCTTTCTTT.

Only a few counts were recorded for this clone. The rearrangement joins TRBV30 to TRBJ1-1; TRBD1 agrees at 7 bases. With V trimmed by 0 bases and J by 5 bases, 9 bases remained unmatched. CDR1 and CDR2 (germline): GTSNPN, SVGIG (reference sequence). CDR3 length equals 15 residues. CDR3 sequence (DNA): TGTGCCTGGAGTGTACTTAGGGGGCGTTGGACTGAAGCTTTCTTT. Protein product: CAWSVLRGRWTEAFF.

The gene calls are TRBV19 and TRBJ1-1; maybe TRBD1 (5 bases). Per germline, CDR1 LNHDA and CDR2 SQIVND (reference sequence). Between the trimmed V and J ends, which lost 4 bases and 1 base, there was a span of 19 bases. This CDR3 is built from 17 residues. The CDR3 sequence is CASSTPGGKPWNTEAFF. In DNA, the CDR3 is TGTGCCAGTAGTACTCCGGGGGGGAAACCTTGGAACACTGAAGCTTTCTTT. Looking up the rest from reference TRBV19 and TRBJ1-1 gives the full variable domain: DGGITQSPKYLFRKEGQNVTLSCEQNLNHDAMYWYRQDPGQGLRLIYYSQIVNDFQKGDIAEGYSVSREKKESFPLTVTSAQKNPTAFYLCASSTPGGKPWNTEAFFGQGTRLTVV.

This clone showed up just once. This chain links TRBV5-1 with TRBJ2-7; 8 bases map to TRBD2. The CDR3 loop spans 15 amino acids. CDR1 is SGHRS, CDR2 YFSETQ, per germline. V dropped 2 bases and J dropped 6; count of bases not matched to a gene: 10. The CDR3 loop is CASSLRAGETSEQYF. CDR3 DNA sequence: TGCGCCAGCAGCTTACGAGCGGGAGAGACGAGCGAGCAGTACTTC.

The chain uses TRBV7-3 and TRBJ2-3; TRBD2 agrees at 10 bases. After removal of 1 base from V and 11 bases from J, the junction contained 9 bases not matched to a gene. The V gene's germline CDR1 is SGHTA and CDR2 FQGTGA. The CDR3 consists of 15 residues. This CDR3 reads CASSLNPSGGLGQYF. In nucleotides, the CDR3 is TGTGCCAGCAGCTTAAATCCTAGCGGGGGTCTAGGGCAGTATTTT.

The rearrangement uses TRBV2 and TRBJ1-1, with unresolved D. Trimming left V 2 bases short and J 5 bases short, with 9 bases between. The CDR3 runs 13 residues. Germline CDR1 is SNHLY and CDR2 is FYNNEI. The CDR3 spells CASSELGETEAFF. CDR3 nucleotide sequence: TGTGCCAGCAGTGAACTCGGGGAGACTGAAGCTTTCTTT.

The rearrangement links TRBV28 to TRBJ2-2; TRBD1 might be the D (6 bases). Germline V CDR1 and CDR2: MDHEN, SYDVKM. The CDR3 consists of 13 residues. V was trimmed by 10 bases and J by 5 bases, leaving 14 bases between them. The CDR3 DNA follows: TGTGCCACCTGGGGGACATATACCGGGGAGCTGTTTTTT. Its protein is CATWGTYTGELFF. Combining the CDR3 with reference TRBV28 and TRBJ2-2 gives the whole variable domain DVKVTQSSRYLVKRTGEKVFLECVQDMDHENMFWYRQDPGLGLRLIYFSYDVKMKEKGDIPEGYSVSREKKERFSLILESASTNQTSMYLCATWGTYTGELFFGEGSRLTVL.

The chain carries TRBV4-2 and TRBJ2-7; no reliable D call. Germline CDR1 LGHNA, CDR2 YNFKEQ. The CDR3 contains 15 residues. With 1 base removed from V and 0 bases from J, the gap between germline ends came to 10 bases. CDR3 in amino acids: CASSQASGHSYEQYF. The CDR3 DNA reads TGTGCCAGCAGCCAAGCGTCTGGCCACTCCTACGAGCAGTACTTC.

Concerning this clone: This may be a read error: a much more frequent sequence differs by one nucleotide. The rearrangement uses TRBV25-1 and TRBJ2-1; no firm D call. The V end lost 5 bases, the J end lost 4 bases, and 3 bases lay between the germline ends. This CDR3 spans 11 amino acids. Germline V CDR1 and CDR2: MGHDK, SYGVNS. The CDR3 nucleotides are TGTGCCAGCAGTACGTACAATGAGCAGTTCTTC. Translation gives CASSTYNEQFF. The full variable domain, rest sourced from reference TRBV25-1 and TRBJ2-1, is EADIYQTPRYLVIGTGKKITLECSQTMGHDKMYWYQQDPGMELHLIHYSYGVNSTEKGDLSSESTVSRIRTEHFPLTLESARPSHTSQYLCASSTYNEQFFGPGTRLTVL.

This clone was seen a handful of times. The CDR3 nucleotides are TGTGCCAGCAGTGACCCCGCTAGCGGGAGAGAGTATGAGCAGTTCTTC. This sequence encodes CASSDPASGREYEQFF. The V and J genes are TRBV6-1 and TRBJ2-1; TRBD2 matches 10 bases. Germline loops: CDR1 MNHNS, CDR2 SASEGT. J lost 8 bases, V lost 3 bases, and 10 bases had no gene match. CDR3 size: 16 residues.

The J gene is TRBJ2-7, the V gene TRBV7-3; D possibly corresponds to TRBD2 (6 bases). The germline V gene has CDR1 SGHTA and CDR2 FQGTGA. The CDR3 length is 16 residues. Trimming pared 4 bases from V and 6 bases from J, leaving 22 bases between. The CDR3 nucleotides read TGTGCCAGCAGCTCAATGGGGCTCTACGAGGGAGGCGAGCAGTACTTC. It specifies CASSSMGLYEGGEQYF. The whole variable domain, filled in from reference TRBV7-3 and TRBJ2-7, reads GAGVSQTPSNKVTEKGKYVELRCDPISGHTALYWYRQSLGQGPEFLIYFQGTGAADDSGLPNDRFFAVRPEGSVSTLKIQRTERGDSAVYLCASSSMGLYEGGEQYFGPGTRLTVT.

This clone was detected once. The V call is TRBV2, the J call TRBJ1-1; TRBD1 might be the D (5 bases). Trimming pared 6 bases from V and 5 bases from J, leaving 13 bases between. The CDR3 runs 13 residues. The germline CDR1 and CDR2 sequences are SNHLY and FYNNEI. CDR3 coding DNA: TGTGCCAGCAGCGAGGCCAGGGATACTGAAGCTTTCTTT. Translated: CASSEARDTEAFF.

This rearrangement joins TRBV29-1 to TRBJ2-3, with 11 positions matching TRBD1. Germline V gene data show CDR1 as SQVTM and CDR2 as ANQGSEA. There are 14 residues in the CDR3. With V trimmed by 8 bases and J by 4 bases, 8 bases remained unmatched. The chain's CDR3 is CSSGGTGGADTQYF. In DNA, the CDR3 is TGCAGCTCCGGGGGGACAGGGGGTGCAGATACGCAGTATTTT.

In the case of this clone: Other DNA sequences in the same sample also yield this CDR3. This sequence joins TRBV9 and TRBJ2-5; 7 bases map to TRBD1. Looked up from germline, CDR1 is SGDLS and CDR2 is YYNGEE. With V trimmed by 3 bases and J by 1 base, 3 bases remained unmatched. This CDR3 has 14 amino acids. CDR3 nucleotides: TGTGCCAGCAGCGGAGGGGACAGCCAAGAGACCCAGTACTTC. Translated: CASSGGDSQETQYF.

J is TRBJ2-5 and V is TRBV2; TRBD2 aligns across 7 bases. Germline CDR1 reads SNHLY; CDR2 reads FYNNEI. V shed 0 bases and J 5 bases; nucleotides not matched to a gene: 9. The CDR3 has 16 amino acids. The CDR3 loop reads CASSEALQVGGETQYF. DNA for the CDR3: TGTGCCAGCAGTGAAGCGCTTCAAGTGGGGGGGGAGACCCAGTACTTC.

This chain connects TRBV6-5 to TRBJ2-7; 9 nucleotides match TRBD2. After removal of 8 bases from V and 7 bases from J, the junction contained 15 bases not matched to a gene. There are 15 residues in the CDR3. Germline V lookup: CDR1 MNHEY, CDR2 SVGAGI. The CDR3 spells CASRGPGAGGREQYF. The DNA of the CDR3 is TGTGCCAGCCGGGGGCCAGGAGCGGGAGGTCGTGAGCAGTACTTC.

The sample holds a few counts of this clone. The J gene is TRBJ1-2, the V gene TRBV11-2; TRBD1 matches at 7 bases. From germline, CDR1 is SGHAT and CDR2 FQNNGV. The CDR3 runs to 13 residues. The V and J ends lost 7 bases and 8 bases, in that order; junction bases with no gene match: 10. Written as DNA, the CDR3 is TGTGCCAGCATTCCCTTGACAGGGAACGGCTACACCTTC. Amino acids: CASIPLTGNGYTF.

DNA of the CDR3: TGTGCCAGCAGCTTATACGGGGGCACCGGGGAGCTGTTTTTT. Residues: CASSLYGGTGELFF. The chain uses TRBV7-3 and TRBJ2-2; tentatively, D is TRBD2 (6 bases). This CDR3 comprises 14 residues. With 2 bases removed from V and 4 bases from J, the gap between germline ends came to 8 bases. Germline V CDR1 and CDR2: SGHTA, FQGTGA.

V gene TRBV28 combines with J gene TRBJ1-3; D remains unclear. Germline-derived CDR1 and CDR2 are MDHEN and SYDVKM. The CDR3 is made up of 14 amino acids. V dropped 7 bases and J dropped 0 bases, with 10 bases sitting between them. Here the CDR3 reads CASTPVFSGNTIYF. The CDR3 DNA reads as TGTGCCAGCACCCCGGTTTTCTCTGGAAACACCATATATTTT.

The chain couples TRBV7-8 to TRBJ2-7, with a weak D call TRBD2 (6 bases). Trimming pared 5 bases from V and 3 bases from J, leaving 11 bases between. This CDR3 is 13 amino acids long. Germline assignment: CDR1 SGHVS and CDR2 FQNEAQ. The CDR3 coding sequence is TGTGCCAGCAGCGCGGGGCCCATCTACGAGCAGTACTTC. Translating it yields CASSAGPIYEQYF.

V and J are TRBV29-1 and TRBJ2-3; D uncertain. CDR3 length equals 12 residues. The germline V gene encodes CDR1 SQVTM and CDR2 ANQGSEA. V gave up 1 base and J gave up 3 bases, with 5 bases separating them. As DNA, the CDR3 is TGCAGCGTTGAAGCAGCTACAGATACGCAGTATTTT. Its translation: CSVEAATDTQYF.

The chain recombines TRBV25-1 with TRBJ1-1, with D hard to call. Per the germline V gene, CDR1 is MGHDK and CDR2 is SYGVNS. Trimming removed 8 bases at V and 3 bases at J, with 10 bases between. This CDR3 has 12 amino acids. In nucleotides, the CDR3 is TGTGCCAGCCAGTTACGGGACACTGAAGCTTTCTTT. It specifies CASQLRDTEAFF.